This TCR beta chain came from a study of beta chain features in type 1 diabetes. Regarding the study as a whole: Shorter TCRB CDR3s, moderately but significantly so, were found in Type 1 diabetes patients in all four CD4+ subsets. A possible short-template PCR bias applies equally to patients and controls. Naive, central memory and Treg TCRB repertoires seemed to resemble each other more closely in patients than they did in healthy donors.

There are 17 residues in the CDR3. Unmatched junction bases numbered 12, after V lost 3 bases and J lost 4 bases. The germline V gene encodes CDR1 WNHNN and CDR2 SYGVQD (reference sequence). The study reverse transcribed the entire isolated RNA, so it sequenced expressed TCRB transcripts. Measured with immunoSEQ multiplex PCR; TCRdb has only the in-frame clones, and not every one. This sample has 100,000 to 150,000 clones, with roughly a sixth found just once. The collection from each donor was one heparinised blood draw averaging roughly 110 mL. Based on CD45RO/CCR7/CD25/CD127/CD95/CD27, CD4+ regulatory, stem cell-like memory, naive and central memory cells were sorted. Comments on this clone: Its antigen remains unidentified.

The chain uses TRBV10-1 and TRBJ2-5; 9 bases map to TRBD2. The TCR sequence derives from a man younger than 35 with type 1 diabetes. Sequencing used central memory CD4+ T cells from blood. CDR3 loop: CASSDPSGIGRRETQYF. Here the CDR3 DNA reads TGCGCCAGCAGTGACCCTAGCGGGATAGGTCGGAGAGAGACCCAGTACTTC.